This T cell receptor (beta chain) was captured in a study of response to subunit inactivated influenza vaccine. TCRdb fed the RT-PCR reads into MiXCR, producing one record per CDR3 protein. The data contain around 530,000 distinct CDR3 sequences, approximately 10% of them seen just once; the ten biggest clones take up more than 8.5%. This clonotype was counted a few times. This CDR3 comprises 16 residues. V was pared by 6 bases and J by 2 bases, with 9 bases of the junction left unmatched. CDR1 and CDR2 from the germline V gene are SGHKS and YYEKEE (reference sequence). This sequence joins TRBV5-5 and TRBJ2-7; TRBD2 matches 12 bases. The sequence was collected from a man aged 50 to 59 who received an inactivated influenza vaccine. The sequencing here drew on PBMCs from blood, taken on the day of vaccination. The CDR3 nucleotides read TGTGCCAGCACCCTCGGACTAGCGGGATATACCTACGAGCAGTACTTC. Translated, it gives CASTLGLAGYTYEQYF.